The 7 T cell receptor beta chains given below trace back to one sample, sequenced in a study of cytomegalovirus exposure and HLA in healthy donors. Researchers ran the PCR with 60 Vbeta and 13 Jbeta primers. The table came from immunoSEQ multiplex PCR; TCRdb's copy has only in-frame clones and leaves some out. The sample carries 150,000 to 200,000 clones, about 70% recorded once. The sequencing input was PBMCs. These receptors originate from a woman aged 40 to 50 in good health and CMV-seropositive.

The chain couples TRBV7-8 to TRBJ1-5, with TRBD1 matching 7 bases. The V gene end was trimmed by 4 bases and the J gene end by 5 bases; junction bases not matched to a gene: 2. This CDR3 spans 13 amino acids. Looked up from germline, CDR1 is SGHVS and CDR2 is FQNEAQ. In DNA, the CDR3 is TGTGCCAGCAGCTCGCAGGGGGATCAGCCCCAGCATTTT. Translating it yields CASSSQGDQPQHF. Complete variable domain (other parts from reference TRBV7-8 and TRBJ1-5): GAGVSQSPRYKVAKRGQDVALRCDPISGHVSLFWYQQALGQGPEFLTYFQNEAQLDKSGLPSDRFFAERPEGSVSTLKIQRTQQEDSAVYLCASSSQGDQPQHFGDGTRLSIL.

The chain recombines TRBV18 with TRBJ2-2; the D is unclear. The CDR3 consists of 16 residues. Trimming left V 1 base short and J 3 bases short, with 12 bases between. Germline V gene lookup returns CDR1 KGHSH and CDR2 LQKENI. The CDR3 protein is CASSPRVAGDTGELFF. For the CDR3, the DNA is TGTGCCAGCTCACCACGAGTGGCCGGAGACACCGGGGAGCTGTTTTTT.

The chain has TRBV10-3 and TRBJ2-1; 7 bases line up with TRBD1. The germline CDR1 and CDR2 sequences are ENHRY and SYGVKD. The CDR3 spans 15 residues. V lost 5 bases and J lost 4; bases outside the gene matches: 8. This CDR3 reads CAISTTGTDYNEQFF. Here the CDR3 DNA reads TGTGCCATCAGTACCACCGGGACAGATTACAATGAGCAGTTCTTC.

A word on this clone: An end of the junction differs from the germline gene, which may be a read error. The rearrangement links TRBV2 to TRBJ1-5; D unresolved. Germline CDR1 reads SNHLY; CDR2 reads FYNNEI. The CDR3 has 15 amino acids. CDR3 in DNA: TGTGCCAGCAGTGAAGGCCGGTCGGGAAATCAGCCCCAGAATTTT. This translates into CASSEGRSGNQPQNF.

The chain couples TRBV5-4 to TRBJ1-6, with D tentatively TRBD1 (6 bases). The CDR3 has 15 residues. Per germline, CDR1 SGHNT and CDR2 YYREEE (reference sequence). V was pared by 3 bases and J by 7 bases, with 14 bases between. The CDR3 region is CASSYRQASNSPLHF. Here the CDR3 DNA reads TGTGCCAGCAGCTACCGACAGGCAAGCAATTCACCCCTCCACTTT. Together with reference TRBV5-4 and TRBJ1-6, the CDR3 gives the full variable domain: ETGVTQSPTHLIKTRGQQVTLRCSSQSGHNTVSWYQQALGQGPQFIFQYYREEENGRGNFPPRFSGLQFPNYSSELNVNALELDDSALYLCASSYRQASNSPLHFGNGTRLTVT.

The genes are TRBV7-9 and TRBJ2-3; 7 positions agree with TRBD2. Germline values: CDR1 SEHNR, CDR2 FQNEAQ (reference sequence). The CDR3 covers 15 residues. The V segment lost 5 bases and the J segment 6 bases; nucleotides outside the gene matches: 11. CDR3 DNA: TGTGCCAGCAGCCAAAAGGCGGGGACTACGGATACGCAGTATTTT. Translated: CASSQKAGTTDTQYF.

The chain recombines TRBV7-3 with TRBJ2-3; no definite D call. The CDR3 loop spans 12 amino acids. V lost 5 bases, J lost 1 base, and 4 bases lay in between. Germline V gene data show CDR1 as SGHTA and CDR2 as FQGTGA. CDR3 in amino acids: CASSPGTDTQYF. The CDR3 DNA follows: TGTGCCAGCAGCCCTGGCACAGATACGCAGTATTTT.